This T cell receptor (beta chain) was identified in a study of T cell responses to AZD1222 COVID-19 vaccine. Regarding the study as a whole: Reportedly, nearly half of unique spike TCRs recognized epitopes outside B.1.351/B.1.1.7 mutations.

Some second doses came at about 4 weeks and others at about 12 weeks; these were pooled. For this clone: Its antigen is unidentified.

Germline V CDR1 and CDR2: MNHEY, SVGEGT. V shed 2 bases and J shed 7 bases, with 14 bases lying between them. The CDR3 consists of 14 residues. Generated by immunoSEQ multiplex PCR, the TCRdb table keeps only in-frame clones and is missing some. The table lists around 99,000 clones, 87% of them singletons. The chain recombines TRBV6-2 or TRBV6-3 with TRBJ1-2; D is perhaps TRBD1 (5 bases). This clonotype was sampled from an adult who received the AZD1222 COVID-19 vaccine. The sample here was peripheral blood, taken 28 days after the second AZD1222 dose. The CDR3 spells CASSYVRTTGGYTF. Written as DNA, the CDR3 is TGTGCCAGCAGTTACGTTCGAACCACAGGTGGCTACACCTTC.